This T cell receptor (beta chain) was observed in a study of cytomegalovirus exposure and HLA in healthy donors. The PCR employed 60 Vbeta primers together with 13 Jbeta primers. Measured with immunoSEQ multiplex PCR; TCRdb has only the in-frame clones, and not every one. This sample lists about 48,000 clones; its ten largest clones have around 5.6%. This TCR was sampled from a male donor in good health and CMV-seropositive. The sequencing sample was made of PBMCs.

CDR3 amino acids: CAWLFGSGYGYTF. The CDR3 DNA follows: TGTGCCTGGTTATTTGGGTCAGGTTATGGCTACACCTTC. The rearrangement links TRBV30 to TRBJ1-2; D gene ambiguous. Germline CDR1 GTSNPN, CDR2 SVGIG (reference sequence). V gave up 5 bases and J gave up 5 bases, with 15 bases separating them. The length of the CDR3 is 13 residues.